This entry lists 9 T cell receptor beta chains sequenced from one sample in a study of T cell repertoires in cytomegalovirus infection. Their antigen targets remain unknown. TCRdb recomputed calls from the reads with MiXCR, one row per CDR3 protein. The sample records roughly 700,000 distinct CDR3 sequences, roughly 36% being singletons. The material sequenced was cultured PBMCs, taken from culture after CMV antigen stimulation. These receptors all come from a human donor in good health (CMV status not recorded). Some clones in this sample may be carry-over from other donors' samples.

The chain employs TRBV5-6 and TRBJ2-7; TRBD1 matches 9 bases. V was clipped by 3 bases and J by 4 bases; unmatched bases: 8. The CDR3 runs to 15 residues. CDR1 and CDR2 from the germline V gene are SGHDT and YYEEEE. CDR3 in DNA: TGTGCCAGCAGCTCAATGGGACAGGGTTTTTACGAGCAGTACTTC. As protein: CASSSMGQGFYEQYF.

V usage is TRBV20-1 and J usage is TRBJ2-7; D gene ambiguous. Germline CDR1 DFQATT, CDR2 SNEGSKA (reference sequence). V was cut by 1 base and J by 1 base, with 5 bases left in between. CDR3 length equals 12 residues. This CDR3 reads CSARGASYEQYF. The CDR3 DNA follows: TGCAGTGCTAGAGGAGCGTCCTACGAGCAGTACTTC.

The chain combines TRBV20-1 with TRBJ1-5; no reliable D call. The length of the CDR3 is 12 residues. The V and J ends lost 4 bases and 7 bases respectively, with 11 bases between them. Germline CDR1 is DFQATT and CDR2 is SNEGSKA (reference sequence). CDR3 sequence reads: CSAMRAGQPQHF. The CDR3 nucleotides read TGCAGTGCTATGAGGGCGGGACAGCCCCAGCATTTT.

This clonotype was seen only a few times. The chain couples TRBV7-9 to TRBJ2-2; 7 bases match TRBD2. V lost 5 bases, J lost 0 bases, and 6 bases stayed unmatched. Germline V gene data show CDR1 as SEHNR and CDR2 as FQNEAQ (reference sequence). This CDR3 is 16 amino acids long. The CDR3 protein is CASSLRGGANTGELFF. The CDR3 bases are TGTGCCAGCAGCCTTCGCGGGGGAGCGAACACCGGGGAGCTGTTTTTT.

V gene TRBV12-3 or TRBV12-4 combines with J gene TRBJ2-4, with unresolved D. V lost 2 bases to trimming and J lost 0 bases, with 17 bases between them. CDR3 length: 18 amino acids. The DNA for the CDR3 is TGTGCCAGCAGTTTAAGTATGCGAGTATCTTTAGCCAAAAACATTCAGTACTTC. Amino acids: CASSLSMRVSLAKNIQYF.

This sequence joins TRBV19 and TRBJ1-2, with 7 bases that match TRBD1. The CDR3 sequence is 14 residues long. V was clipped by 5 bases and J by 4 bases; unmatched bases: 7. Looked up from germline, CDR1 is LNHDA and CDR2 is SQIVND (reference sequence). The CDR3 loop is CASSFGTEAYGYTF. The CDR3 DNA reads TGTGCCAGTAGTTTCGGGACAGAAGCCTATGGCTACACCTTC.

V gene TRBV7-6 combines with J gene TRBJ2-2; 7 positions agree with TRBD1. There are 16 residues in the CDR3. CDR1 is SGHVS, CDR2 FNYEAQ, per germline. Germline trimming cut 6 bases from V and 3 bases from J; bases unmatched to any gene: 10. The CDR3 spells CASRDRNRGDTGELFF. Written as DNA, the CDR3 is TGTGCCAGCAGAGATCGTAACAGGGGCGACACCGGGGAGCTGTTTTTT.

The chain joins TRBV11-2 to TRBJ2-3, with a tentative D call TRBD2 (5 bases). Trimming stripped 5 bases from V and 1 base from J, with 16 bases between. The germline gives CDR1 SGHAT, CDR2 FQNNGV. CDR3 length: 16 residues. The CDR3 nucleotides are TGTGCCAGCAGCCTATCGGGCGGGTCTGGCACAGATACGCAGTATTTT. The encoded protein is CASSLSGGSGTDTQYF.

Here the CDR3 reads CASSQGPGGTWDEQFF. Here the CDR3 DNA reads TGCGCCAGCAGCCAAGGACCAGGGGGCACTTGGGATGAGCAGTTCTTC. The rearrangement joins TRBV4-1 to TRBJ2-1; 8 bases are a match to TRBD1. V shed 1 base, J shed 8 bases, and the junction held 10 bases outside the gene matches. Per germline, CDR1 MGHRA and CDR2 YSYEKL. This CDR3 has 16 residues.